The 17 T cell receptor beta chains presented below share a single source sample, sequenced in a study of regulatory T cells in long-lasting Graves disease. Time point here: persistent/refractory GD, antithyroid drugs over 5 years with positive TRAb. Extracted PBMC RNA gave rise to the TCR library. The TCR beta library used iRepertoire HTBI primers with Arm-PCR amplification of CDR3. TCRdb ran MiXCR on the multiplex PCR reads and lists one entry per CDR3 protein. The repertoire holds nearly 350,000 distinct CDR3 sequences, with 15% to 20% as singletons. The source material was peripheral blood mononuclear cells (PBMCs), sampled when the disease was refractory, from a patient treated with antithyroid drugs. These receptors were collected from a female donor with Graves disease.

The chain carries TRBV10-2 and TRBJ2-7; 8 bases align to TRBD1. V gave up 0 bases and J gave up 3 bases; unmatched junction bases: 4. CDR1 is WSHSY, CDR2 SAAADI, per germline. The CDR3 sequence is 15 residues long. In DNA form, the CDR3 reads TGCGCCAGCAGTGAGTCCGGGACAGGTGTCTACGAGCAGTACTTC. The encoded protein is CASSESGTGVYEQYF.

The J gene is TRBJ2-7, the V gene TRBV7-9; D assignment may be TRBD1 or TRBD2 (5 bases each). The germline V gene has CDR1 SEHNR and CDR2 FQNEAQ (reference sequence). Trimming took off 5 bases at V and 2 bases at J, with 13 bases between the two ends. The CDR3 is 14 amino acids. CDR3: CASSPGTTTYEQYF. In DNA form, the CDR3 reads TGTGCCAGCAGCCCCGGGACCACTACCTACGAGCAGTACTTC.

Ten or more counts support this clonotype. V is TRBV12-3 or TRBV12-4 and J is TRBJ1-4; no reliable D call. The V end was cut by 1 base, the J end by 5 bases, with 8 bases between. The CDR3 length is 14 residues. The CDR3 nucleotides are TGTGCCAGCAGTTTAGACAGCCGGAATGAAAAACTGTTTTTT. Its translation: CASSLDSRNEKLFF.

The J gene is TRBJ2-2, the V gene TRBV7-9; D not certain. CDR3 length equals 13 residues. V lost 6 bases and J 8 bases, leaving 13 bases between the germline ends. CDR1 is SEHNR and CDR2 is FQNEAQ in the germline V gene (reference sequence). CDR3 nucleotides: TGTGCCAGCAGAACCGGATTCGGAGGGGAGCTGTTTTTT. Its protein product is CASRTGFGGELFF.

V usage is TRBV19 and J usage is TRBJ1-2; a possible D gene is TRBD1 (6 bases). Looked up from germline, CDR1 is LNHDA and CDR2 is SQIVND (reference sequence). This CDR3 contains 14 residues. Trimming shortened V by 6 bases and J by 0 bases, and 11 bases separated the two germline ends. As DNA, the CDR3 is TGTGCCAGTAGATCACAGGGATCTAACTATGGCTACACCTTC. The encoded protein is CASRSQGSNYGYTF.

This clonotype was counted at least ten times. CDR3 residues: CASSLNGRSSYNSPLHF. The CDR3 DNA reads as TGTGCCAGCAGTTTAAACGGCAGAAGCTCCTATAATTCACCCCTCCACTTT. The rearrangement joins TRBV27 to TRBJ1-6; D is unresolved. Germline CDR1 reads MNHEY; CDR2 reads SMNVEV (reference sequence). This CDR3 has 17 residues. The ends were cut back, 2 bases at V and 0 bases at J, with 11 bases in the middle.

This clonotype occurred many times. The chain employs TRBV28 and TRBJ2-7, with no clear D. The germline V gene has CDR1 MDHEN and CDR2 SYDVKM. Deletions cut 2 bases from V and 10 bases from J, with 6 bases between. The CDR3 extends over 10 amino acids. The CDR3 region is CASSLVGQYF. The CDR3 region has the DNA TGTGCCAGCAGTTTAGTGGGCCAGTACTTC. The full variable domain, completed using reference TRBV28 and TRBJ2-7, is DVKVTQSSRYLVKRTGEKVFLECVQDMDHENMFWYRQDPGLGLRLIYFSYDVKMKEKGDIPEGYSVSREKKERFSLILESASTNQTSMYLCASSLVGQYFGPGTRLTVT.

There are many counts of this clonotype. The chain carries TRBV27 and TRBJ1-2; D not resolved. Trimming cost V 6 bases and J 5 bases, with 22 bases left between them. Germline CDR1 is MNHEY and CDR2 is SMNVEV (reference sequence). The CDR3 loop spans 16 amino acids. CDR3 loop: CASSQIPPPGRYGYTF. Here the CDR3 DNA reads TGTGCCAGCAGCCAAATACCCCCGCCGGGCCGATATGGCTACACCTTC.

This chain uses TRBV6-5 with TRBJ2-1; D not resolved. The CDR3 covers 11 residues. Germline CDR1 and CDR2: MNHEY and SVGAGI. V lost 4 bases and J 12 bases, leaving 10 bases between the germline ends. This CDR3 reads CASSSGVGQFF. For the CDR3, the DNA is TGTGCCAGCAGTTCAGGTGTCGGGCAGTTCTTC.

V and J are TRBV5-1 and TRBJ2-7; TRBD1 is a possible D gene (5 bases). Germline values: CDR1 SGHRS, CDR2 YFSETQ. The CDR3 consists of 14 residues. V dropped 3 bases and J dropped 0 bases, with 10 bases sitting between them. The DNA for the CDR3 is TGCGCCAGCAGCTCGGACACCCACTCCTACGAGCAGTACTTC. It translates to CASSSDTHSYEQYF. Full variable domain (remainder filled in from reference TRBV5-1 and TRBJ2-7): KAGVTQTPRYLIKTRGQQVTLSCSPISGHRSVSWYQQTPGQGLQFLFEYFSETQRNKGNFPGRFSGRQFSNSRSEMNVSTLELGDSALYLCASSSDTHSYEQYFGPGTRLTVT.

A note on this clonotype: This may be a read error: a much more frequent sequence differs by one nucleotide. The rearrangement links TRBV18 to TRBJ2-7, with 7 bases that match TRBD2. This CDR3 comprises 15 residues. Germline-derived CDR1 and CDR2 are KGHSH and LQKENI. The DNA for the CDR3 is TGTGCCAGCTCACCACGGGACGGGGGGACCTACGAGCGGTACTTC. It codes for CASSPRDGGTYERYF.

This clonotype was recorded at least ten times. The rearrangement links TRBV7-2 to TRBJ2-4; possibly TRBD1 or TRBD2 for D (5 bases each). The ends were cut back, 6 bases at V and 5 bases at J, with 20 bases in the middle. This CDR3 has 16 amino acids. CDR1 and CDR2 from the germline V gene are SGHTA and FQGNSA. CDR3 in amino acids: CASSLPAGSPENIQYF. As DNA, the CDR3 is TGTGCCAGCAGTTTGCCCGCAGGGAGCCCTGAAAACATTCAGTACTTC.

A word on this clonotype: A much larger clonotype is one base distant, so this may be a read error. CDR3: CASSISGSQPQHF. The DNA for the CDR3 is TGTGCCAGCAGTATCTCTGGCAGTCAGCCCCAGCATTTT. V gene TRBV27 combines with J gene TRBJ1-5, with D hard to call. CDR3 length: 13 amino acids. The V end was cut by 5 bases, the J end by 6 bases, with 11 bases between. CDR1 and CDR2 from the germline V gene are MNHEY and SMNVEV (reference sequence).

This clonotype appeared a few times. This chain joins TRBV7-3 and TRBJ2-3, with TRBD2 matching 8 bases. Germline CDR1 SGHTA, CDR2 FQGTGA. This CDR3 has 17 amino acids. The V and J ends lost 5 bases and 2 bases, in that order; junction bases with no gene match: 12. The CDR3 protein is CASSLTAGGAFTDTQYF. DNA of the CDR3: TGTGCCAGCAGCCTTACGGCGGGGGGCGCCTTCACAGATACGCAGTATTTT.

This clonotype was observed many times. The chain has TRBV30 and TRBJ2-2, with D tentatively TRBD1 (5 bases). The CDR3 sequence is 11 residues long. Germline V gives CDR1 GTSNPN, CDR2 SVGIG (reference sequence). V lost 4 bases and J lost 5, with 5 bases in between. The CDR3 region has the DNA TGTGCCTGGAAGGGGACCGGGGAGCTGTTTTTT. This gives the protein CAWKGTGELFF.

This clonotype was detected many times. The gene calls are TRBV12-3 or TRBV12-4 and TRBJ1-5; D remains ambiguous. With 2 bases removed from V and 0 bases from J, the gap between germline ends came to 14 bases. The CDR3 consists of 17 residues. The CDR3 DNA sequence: TGTGCCAGCAGTTTATTTGGCGGCAAATATAGCAATCAGCCCCAGCATTTT. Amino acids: CASSLFGGKYSNQPQHF.

In DNA, the CDR3 is TGCAGTGCTAGAGATCGGGGGTGGCGGGCAGACGAGCAGTACTTC. Translated, it gives CSARDRGWRADEQYF. The J gene is TRBJ2-7, the V gene TRBV20-1, with a weak D call TRBD2 (6 bases). The CDR3 length is 15 residues. Germline V lookup: CDR1 DFQATT, CDR2 SNEGSKA (reference sequence). Trimming cost V 0 bases and J 5 bases, with 17 bases left between them.